This TCR beta chain emerged from a study of blood T cell repertoires in COVID-19. Background on the study: Sites in the United States, Italy and Spain provided acute and convalescent COVID-19 samples. PBMCs, B-cell-depleted T cells, or T cells provided the cDNA or gDNA that made up the material.

Original handling: Counts of nucleated cells, estimated from reference gene primer amplification, were obtained. Sequencing used immunoSEQ multiplex PCR; TCRdb keeps in-frame clones, though not all of them. The V and J calls and clone size are taken from that table; D and trimming were inferred from the DNA. This sample yields roughly 200,000 clones, of which about 80% are seen a single time; 8.6% belongs to the top ten. The clonotype originates from a woman aged 50 to 60 with active or convalescent COVID-19. Sequencing used peripheral blood.

The CDR3 is CASSSQGVYGYTF. The CDR3 coding sequence is TGTGCCAGCTCCTCACAGGGGGTCTATGGCTACACCTTC. This rearrangement joins TRBV28 to TRBJ1-2; 8 nucleotides line up with TRBD1. CDR3 size: 13 residues. Unmatched junction bases numbered 6, after V lost 8 bases and J lost 4 bases. CDR1 and CDR2 (germline): MDHEN, SYDVKM.